What follows describes a single T cell receptor (beta chain). Generated by immunoSEQ multiplex PCR, the TCRdb table keeps only in-frame clones and is missing some. This table has 250,000 to 300,000 clones, roughly 90% appearing once. Germline lookup yields CDR1 MGHRA and CDR2 YSYEKL. This CDR3 is 14 amino acids long. The V end was cut by 5 bases, the J end by 2 bases, with 13 bases between. The data stem from a study of blood T cell repertoires in COVID-19. The clonotype originates from a woman aged 25 to 39 with COVID-19, enrolled during active disease. V usage is TRBV4-1 and J usage is TRBJ2-7; D perhaps matches TRBD2 (5 bases). Input material: peripheral blood. CDR3 in amino acids: CASSSTRAPYEQYF. CDR3 bases: TGCGCCAGCAGCTCCACGAGGGCCCCCTACGAGCAGTACTTC.